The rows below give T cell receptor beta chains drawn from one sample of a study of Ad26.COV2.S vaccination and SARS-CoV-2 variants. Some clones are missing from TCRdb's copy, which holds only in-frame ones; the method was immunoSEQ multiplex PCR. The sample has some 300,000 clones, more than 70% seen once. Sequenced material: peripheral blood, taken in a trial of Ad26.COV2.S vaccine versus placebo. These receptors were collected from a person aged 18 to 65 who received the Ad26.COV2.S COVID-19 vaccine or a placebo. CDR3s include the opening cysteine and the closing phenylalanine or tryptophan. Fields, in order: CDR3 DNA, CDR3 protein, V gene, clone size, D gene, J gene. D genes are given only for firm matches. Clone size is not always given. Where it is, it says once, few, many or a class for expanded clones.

CDR3nt: TGCGCCAGCAGCTATCTTAGTGGAAACACTGAAGCTTTCTTT
CDR3aa: CASSYLSGNTEAFF
v_gene: TRBV5-1
abundance: NA
d_gene: NA
j_gene: TRBJ1-1

CDR3nt: TGTGCCAGCAGCTTTTACTCCAACTCTGGAAACACCATATATTTT
CDR3aa: CASSFYSNSGNTIYF
v_gene: TRBV7-9
abundance: NA
d_gene: NA
j_gene: TRBJ1-3

CDR3nt: TGTGCCAGCAGCTTGGGACTAGCGGGGGAGTACGAGCAGTACTTC
CDR3aa: CASSLGLAGEYEQYF
v_gene: TRBV5-4
abundance: NA
d_gene: TRBD2
j_gene: TRBJ2-7

CDR3nt: TGTGCCAGCAGCCCGCGGGGGGGCGGTACAAGGGAGCAGTTCTTC
CDR3aa: CASSPRGGGTREQFF
v_gene: TRBV7-9
abundance: NA
d_gene: TRBD2
j_gene: TRBJ2-1

CDR3nt: TGTGCCAGCAGCGTAGGTGTCGGGGGGGCCTACAATGAGCAGTTCTTC
CDR3aa: CASSVGVGGAYNEQFF
v_gene: TRBV9
abundance: NA
d_gene: TRBD2
j_gene: TRBJ2-1

CDR3nt: TGTGCCAGCAGCTCCGGAGCTAGCGGGGGGAGGGAGACCCAGTACTTC
CDR3aa: CASSSGASGGRETQYF
v_gene: TRBV7-2
abundance: NA
d_gene: TRBD2
j_gene: TRBJ2-5

CDR3nt: TGTGCCAGCAGCGTCCATGGCAGGGGGCTTGACAATGAGCAGTTCTTC
CDR3aa: CASSVHGRGLDNEQFF
v_gene: TRBV9
abundance: NA
d_gene: TRBD1
j_gene: TRBJ2-1

CDR3nt: TGTGCCAGCAACACACCTGGACAGGGGGCAGGAGGCTACACCTTC
CDR3aa: CASNTPGQGAGGYTF
v_gene: TRBV6-5
abundance: NA
d_gene: TRBD1
j_gene: TRBJ1-2

CDR3nt: TGTGCCACAGGGCCGGTGGTAGCAGATACGCAGTATTTT
CDR3aa: CATGPVVADTQYF
v_gene: TRBV11-2
abundance: NA
d_gene: NA
j_gene: TRBJ2-3

CDR3nt: TGTGCCAGCAGCGCGGGGCAGGGGGCCAATGGCTACACCTTC
CDR3aa: CASSAGQGANGYTF
v_gene: TRBV7-8
abundance: NA
d_gene: TRBD1
j_gene: TRBJ1-2

CDR3nt: TGTGCCAGCAGTTACAACCCCGGGGGGACGGTGTACGAGCAGTACTTC
CDR3aa: CASSYNPGGTVYEQYF
v_gene: TRBV6-5
abundance: once
d_gene: TRBD2
j_gene: TRBJ2-7

CDR3nt: TGTGCCAGCAGCGTAGGGGGGGAGAACACCGGGGAGCTGTTTTTT
CDR3aa: CASSVGGENTGELFF
v_gene: TRBV9
abundance: NA
d_gene: NA
j_gene: TRBJ2-2

CDR3nt: TGTGCCAGCGACCCAACGGGGGGCTTCGGGGAGCTGTTTTTT
CDR3aa: CASDPTGGFGELFF
v_gene: TRBV9
abundance: NA
d_gene: NA
j_gene: TRBJ2-2

CDR3nt: TGTGCCAGCAGTTACTCGGGAGTAGGGGGAGATGGCTACACCTTC
CDR3aa: CASSYSGVGGDGYTF
v_gene: TRBV6-2/TRBV6-3
abundance: NA
d_gene: NA
j_gene: TRBJ1-2

CDR3nt: TGTGCCAGCAGCTCGGACAGTTACAATGAGCAGTTCTTC
CDR3aa: CASSSDSYNEQFF
v_gene: TRBV7-7
abundance: NA
d_gene: NA
j_gene: TRBJ2-1

CDR3nt: TGTGCCAGCCGCCCGGGCGGGGGGAACGCCAAAAACATTCAGTACTTC
CDR3aa: CASRPGGGNAKNIQYF
v_gene: TRBV19
abundance: NA
d_gene: TRBD2
j_gene: TRBJ2-4

CDR3nt: TGTGCCAGCAGTTACGGGGTTACTGAGCAGTTCTTC
CDR3aa: CASSYGVTEQFF
v_gene: TRBV6-2/TRBV6-3
abundance: NA
d_gene: NA
j_gene: TRBJ2-1

CDR3nt: TGTGCCAGTAGTCAGTCCGGGACAGGGTATGGCTACACCTTC
CDR3aa: CASSQSGTGYGYTF
v_gene: TRBV19
abundance: NA
d_gene: TRBD1
j_gene: TRBJ1-2

CDR3nt: TGTGCCAGCAGTGAAGACAGGTCAAGCAGGACTGAAGCTTTCTTT
CDR3aa: CASSEDRSSRTEAFF
v_gene: TRBV6-1
abundance: many
d_gene: NA
j_gene: TRBJ1-1

CDR3nt: TGTGCCAGCAGCTTTGGGAGGCCCCCTCAGCCCCAGCATTTT
CDR3aa: CASSFGRPPQPQHF
v_gene: TRBV7-2
abundance: NA
d_gene: NA
j_gene: TRBJ1-5

CDR3nt: TGTGCCAGCCAAATCGGGACAACACAAGAGACCCAGTACTTC
CDR3aa: CASQIGTTQETQYF
v_gene: TRBV7-8
abundance: NA
d_gene: NA
j_gene: TRBJ2-5

CDR3nt: TGTGCCATCAGTGGAAGAGCGGGGGCGGATACGCAGTATTTT
CDR3aa: CAISGRAGADTQYF
v_gene: TRBV10-3
abundance: once
d_gene: TRBD2
j_gene: TRBJ2-3

CDR3nt: TGTGCCAGCAGCTACCAAGAGACCCAGTACTTC
CDR3aa: CASSYQETQYF
v_gene: TRBV7-9
abundance: NA
d_gene: NA
j_gene: TRBJ2-5

CDR3nt: TGTGCCAGCAGCTTAGGGGGGTGGTGGAGCTACAATGAGCAGTTCTTC
CDR3aa: CASSLGGWWSYNEQFF
v_gene: TRBV7-8
abundance: NA
d_gene: NA
j_gene: TRBJ2-1

CDR3nt: TGTGCCAGCAGCTTAGACAGGGGGTCTGGAAACACCATATATTTT
CDR3aa: CASSLDRGSGNTIYF
v_gene: TRBV7-2
abundance: NA
d_gene: TRBD1
j_gene: TRBJ1-3

CDR3nt: TGCGCCAGCAGCGGGGGACAGGGGGTAAATGAGCAGTTCTTC
CDR3aa: CASSGGQGVNEQFF
v_gene: TRBV5-1
abundance: NA
d_gene: TRBD1
j_gene: TRBJ2-1

CDR3nt: TGCGCCAGCAGCCAAGATAGGACTGACTCCTATAATTCACCCCTCCACTTT
CDR3aa: CASSQDRTDSYNSPLHF
v_gene: TRBV4-3
abundance: NA
d_gene: NA
j_gene: TRBJ1-6

CDR3nt: TGCGCCAGCAGCCACGAAGGGGCTGGGGCCAACGTCCTGACTTTC
CDR3aa: CASSHEGAGANVLTF
v_gene: TRBV4-3
abundance: NA
d_gene: NA
j_gene: TRBJ2-6

CDR3nt: TGCGCCAGCAGCTCTGGGACCGGAGGAGATACGCAGTATTTT
CDR3aa: CASSSGTGGDTQYF
v_gene: TRBV5-1
abundance: NA
d_gene: NA
j_gene: TRBJ2-3

CDR3nt: TGTGCCAGCTCACCAGGGGGGAGAGAGACCCAGTACTTC
CDR3aa: CASSPGGRETQYF
v_gene: TRBV18
abundance: NA
d_gene: NA
j_gene: TRBJ2-5

CDR3nt: TGCGCCAGCAGCCAAGAATCCGGCAGCTACTATGGCTACACCTTC
CDR3aa: CASSQESGSYYGYTF
v_gene: TRBV4-1
abundance: NA
d_gene: NA
j_gene: TRBJ1-2

CDR3nt: TGTGCCAGCTCCCGTTCCGGGGGGGCCTCCAAAAACATTCAGTACTTC
CDR3aa: CASSRSGGASKNIQYF
v_gene: TRBV18
abundance: NA
d_gene: TRBD2
j_gene: TRBJ2-4

CDR3nt: TGTGCCAGCAGCCGCAGGGGATCCCTCTTCTCTGGGGCCAACGTCCTGACTTTC
CDR3aa: CASSRRGSLFSGANVLTF
v_gene: TRBV7-9
abundance: few
d_gene: NA
j_gene: TRBJ2-6

CDR3nt: TGTGCCAGCAGACGGGACCTTAGCTATGGCTACACCTTC
CDR3aa: CASRRDLSYGYTF
v_gene: TRBV11-2
abundance: NA
d_gene: NA
j_gene: TRBJ1-2

CDR3nt: TGTGCCAGCAGCTTAGTTAGCACAGGGCGAGGTTCACCCCTCCACTTT
CDR3aa: CASSLVSTGRGSPLHF
v_gene: TRBV7-9
abundance: NA
d_gene: NA
j_gene: TRBJ1-6

CDR3nt: TGTGCCAGCAGTGAAGCCGAGGGGGGCCCATATGGCTACACCTTC
CDR3aa: CASSEAEGGPYGYTF
v_gene: TRBV2
abundance: NA
d_gene: NA
j_gene: TRBJ1-2

CDR3nt: TGTGCCACCAGTACAGGGGCCCCCAATCAGCCCCAGCATTTT
CDR3aa: CATSTGAPNQPQHF
v_gene: TRBV24-1
abundance: NA
d_gene: TRBD1
j_gene: TRBJ1-5

CDR3nt: TGCGCCAGCAGCTACGGACAGGGGATTAATTCACCCCTCCACTTT
CDR3aa: CASSYGQGINSPLHF
v_gene: TRBV5-1
abundance: NA
d_gene: TRBD1
j_gene: TRBJ1-6

CDR3nt: TGTGCCAGCAGTCTAGGGACAGGCAATCAGCCCCAGCATTTT
CDR3aa: CASSLGTGNQPQHF
v_gene: TRBV27
abundance: few
d_gene: TRBD1
j_gene: TRBJ1-5

CDR3nt: TGTGCCAGCAGTGTAGGCCTAGCGGGGAAGAATGAGCAGTTCTTC
CDR3aa: CASSVGLAGKNEQFF
v_gene: TRBV6-4
abundance: NA
d_gene: TRBD2
j_gene: TRBJ2-1

CDR3nt: TGTGCCAGCAGCTTAGGGGACAGATTAGCCGATGGCTACACCTTC
CDR3aa: CASSLGDRLADGYTF
v_gene: TRBV7-8
abundance: NA
d_gene: TRBD1
j_gene: TRBJ1-2

CDR3nt: TGTGCCAGCAGCCCAACAGGGGGCCAAGAGACCCAGTACTTC
CDR3aa: CASSPTGGQETQYF
v_gene: TRBV4-2
abundance: NA
d_gene: TRBD1
j_gene: TRBJ2-5

CDR3nt: TGTGCCAGCAGCTTATTCATGACAGGGGACCATGGCTACACCTTC
CDR3aa: CASSLFMTGDHGYTF
v_gene: TRBV7-2
abundance: NA
d_gene: TRBD1
j_gene: TRBJ1-2

CDR3nt: TGTGCCAGCACCCTCACAACTGGGGATACCCGCTCACCCCTCCACTTT
CDR3aa: CASTLTTGDTRSPLHF
v_gene: TRBV7-9
abundance: NA
d_gene: NA
j_gene: TRBJ1-6

CDR3nt: TGTGCCAGCAGTCACATCCCGAGCAATATGATCGGGGGCTACACCTTC
CDR3aa: CASSHIPSNMIGGYTF
v_gene: TRBV7-9
abundance: NA
d_gene: NA
j_gene: TRBJ1-2

CDR3nt: TGTGCCAGCTCACCACAACAGGCGAGCTCCTATAATTCACCCCTCCACTTT
CDR3aa: CASSPQQASSYNSPLHF
v_gene: TRBV18
abundance: many
d_gene: NA
j_gene: TRBJ1-6

CDR3nt: TGTGCCAGCAGCCCTGGCAGCTTCGGCCGGGGCACAGATACGCAGTATTTT
CDR3aa: CASSPGSFGRGTDTQYF
v_gene: TRBV5-6
abundance: NA
d_gene: NA
j_gene: TRBJ2-3

CDR3nt: TGTGCCACCAGCAGAGGCGACAGGGGTGAAGAGCAGTACTTC
CDR3aa: CATSRGDRGEEQYF
v_gene: TRBV15
abundance: once
d_gene: TRBD1
j_gene: TRBJ2-7

CDR3nt: TGCGCCAGCAGCTTGGCGGGACAGGGGGCCGGCACCGGGGAGCTGTTTTTT
CDR3aa: CASSLAGQGAGTGELFF
v_gene: TRBV5-1
abundance: NA
d_gene: TRBD1
j_gene: TRBJ2-2

CDR3nt: TGTGCCAGCAGCTTGGCCGTGACAGGGATCTCCACAGATACGCAGTATTTT
CDR3aa: CASSLAVTGISTDTQYF
v_gene: TRBV5-6
abundance: NA
d_gene: TRBD1
j_gene: TRBJ2-3

CDR3nt: TGTGCCAGCAGGGGACAGTCTGCAACTAATGAAAAACTGTTTTTT
CDR3aa: CASRGQSATNEKLFF
v_gene: TRBV6-5
abundance: once
d_gene: TRBD1
j_gene: TRBJ1-4

CDR3nt: TGTGCCAGCTCACCAACCAGGGATGACTATGGCTACACCTTC
CDR3aa: CASSPTRDDYGYTF
v_gene: TRBV18
abundance: NA
d_gene: NA
j_gene: TRBJ1-2

CDR3nt: TGTGCCAGTACCAGCGGGGGGGCCGTGACAGATACGCAGTATTTT
CDR3aa: CASTSGGAVTDTQYF
v_gene: TRBV19
abundance: NA
d_gene: TRBD2
j_gene: TRBJ2-3

CDR3nt: TGTGCCACCAGCACCCACCAGACAGGGTTGAACACTGAAGCTTTCTTT
CDR3aa: CATSTHQTGLNTEAFF
v_gene: TRBV15
abundance: NA
d_gene: TRBD1
j_gene: TRBJ1-1

CDR3nt: TGCGCCAGCACTCCGGGACAGCCGATTTGGGGTCAGCCCCAGCATTTT
CDR3aa: CASTPGQPIWGQPQHF
v_gene: TRBV23-1
abundance: NA
d_gene: TRBD1
j_gene: TRBJ1-5

CDR3nt: TGTGCCAGTAGTATCGGCCCCGGCCGTTACGAGCAGTACTTC
CDR3aa: CASSIGPGRYEQYF
v_gene: TRBV19
abundance: few
d_gene: NA
j_gene: TRBJ2-7

CDR3nt: TGTGCCAGCAAGGAGTGGGGGTATGGCTACACCTTC
CDR3aa: CASKEWGYGYTF
v_gene: TRBV6-5
abundance: NA
d_gene: NA
j_gene: TRBJ1-2

CDR3nt: TGCGCCAGCAGTGAGACAGGAGACTATGGCTACACCTTC
CDR3aa: CASSETGDYGYTF
v_gene: TRBV10-1
abundance: few
d_gene: NA
j_gene: TRBJ1-2